The T cell receptor beta chain described here comes from a study of shared clonotypes between healthy human individuals. Study results and caveats: Clonotypes shared by all four sorted-subset donors had higher generation probabilities than non-shared clonotypes. Sharing across four donors was highest in naive CD4 (around 5%) and lowest in memory CD8 (around 0.4%). The donor pool, a small one, limited the genetic and exposure-history diversity represented.

Authors' processing steps: Filtering of immunoSEQ junctional sequences could not match full-length read filtering. Measured with immunoSEQ multiplex PCR; TCRdb has only the in-frame clones, and not every one. V and J calls and clone size are those listed in that table; D and trimming were worked out from the DNA. The sample shows under 1 million clones, about 96% of them seen only once. Comment on this clone: Its antigen remains unknown. Other DNA sequences in the same sample also yield this CDR3.

The CDR3 is 14 residues long. The V and J ends lost 3 bases and 4 bases, in that order; junction bases with no gene match: 1. CDR1 is MNHEY, CDR2 SMNVEV, per germline (reference sequence). Naive CD8 cells comprised CD45RO-negative, CCR7-positively selected cells, excluding terminally differentiated effector memory CD45RA+ cells. The sample consisted of naive CD8+ T cells sorted from blood. The TCR sequence derives from a man aged 25 to 45 in good health. The J gene is TRBJ1-5, the V gene TRBV27; TRBD1 matches at 9 bases. The CDR3 spells CASSLGQGNQPQHF. The CDR3 DNA reads TGTGCCAGCAGTTTGGGACAGGGAAATCAGCCCCAGCATTTT.